One and the same sample provided the 25 T cell receptor beta chains below, sequenced in a study of cytomegalovirus exposure and HLA in healthy donors. The PCR used 60 Vbeta and 13 Jbeta primers. The table came from immunoSEQ multiplex PCR; TCRdb's copy has only in-frame clones and leaves some out. The data contain about 150,000 clones, roughly three fifths of them singletons. The sequenced sample was PBMCs. The receptors shown here come from a middle-aged woman in good health and CMV-seronegative.

J is TRBJ2-2 and V is TRBV27; 8 positions match TRBD1. Germline CDR1 MNHEY, CDR2 SMNVEV (reference sequence). V trimming: 3 bases; J trimming: 5 bases; junction bases outside the gene matches: 8. CDR3 length equals 16 residues. CDR3 DNA: TGTGCCAGCAGTTTTGGCACAGGGGGTCTGACCGGGGAGCTGTTTTTT. As protein: CASSFGTGGLTGELFF.

V usage is TRBV6-5 and J usage is TRBJ2-3, with TRBD2 identical over 9 bases. Trimming took 2 bases from V and 7 from J; bases not matched to a gene: 7. Germline V gene sequence: CDR1 MNHEY, CDR2 SVGAGI. This CDR3 spans 15 amino acids. CDR3 region: CASSYGGGAENTQYF. CDR3 nucleotide sequence: TGTGCCAGCAGTTACGGCGGGGGGGCCGAAAATACGCAGTATTTT.

The rearrangement joins TRBV5-1 to TRBJ2-7, with 8 bases matching TRBD1. The J segment lost 1 base and the V segment lost 7 bases, leaving 7 bases of the junction unmatched. CDR3 length: 14 amino acids. CDR1 and CDR2 (germline): SGHRS, YFSETQ. CDR3 sequence reads: CASRGTGPSYEQYF. DNA for the CDR3: TGCGCCAGCCGTGGGACAGGTCCATCCTACGAGCAGTACTTC.

The chain combines TRBV19 with TRBJ2-7; 8 bases are shared with TRBD1. V was clipped by 5 bases and J by 4 bases; unmatched bases: 4. This CDR3 is built from 13 residues. Germline values: CDR1 LNHDA, CDR2 SQIVND (reference sequence). The CDR3 reads CASSAGTGYEQYF. CDR3 coding DNA: TGTGCCAGTAGTGCCGGGACAGGTTACGAGCAGTACTTC. Filled out from reference TRBV19 and TRBJ2-7, the complete variable domain reads DGGITQSPKYLFRKEGQNVTLSCEQNLNHDAMYWYRQDPGQGLRLIYYSQIVNDFQKGDIAEGYSVSREKKESFPLTVTSAQKNPTAFYLCASSAGTGYEQYFGPGTRLTVT.

V gene TRBV5-1 combines with J gene TRBJ1-1, with 11 bases aligning to TRBD1. The CDR3 has 13 residues. Germline V gene data show CDR1 as SGHRS and CDR2 as YFSETQ. After removal of 6 bases from V and 10 bases from J, the junction contained 8 bases not matched to a gene. Here the CDR3 DNA reads TGCGCCAGCACGCGGGGACAGGGGGAAGTAGCTTTCTTT. Encoded protein: CASTRGQGEVAFF.

This chain connects TRBV27 to TRBJ2-7; perhaps TRBD1 as D (6 bases). Germline V gives CDR1 MNHEY, CDR2 SMNVEV (reference sequence). V lost 5 bases and J lost 2, with 16 bases in between. This CDR3 has 15 amino acids. CDR3 sequence reads: CASSIPGHVAYEQYF. The CDR3 nucleotides are TGTGCCAGCAGTATCCCGGGACATGTGGCCTACGAGCAGTACTTC.

A note on this clone: Germline and junction disagree at one end, which may indicate a read error. Other DNA sequences in the sample encode the same CDR3. The rearrangement uses TRBV28 and TRBJ1-2; no reliable D call. The CDR3 covers 13 residues. Germline V gene sequence: CDR1 MDHEN, CDR2 SYDVKM. CDR3 nucleotides: TGCGCCAGCAGTCCACATGGGGAGAATGGCTACACCTTC. As protein: CASSPHGENGYTF.

This clone is a singleton in its sample. The chain combines TRBV4-1 with TRBJ2-3, with D perhaps TRBD1 (6 bases). The germline V gene has CDR1 MGHRA and CDR2 YSYEKL. The ends were cut back, 6 bases at V and 1 base at J, with 23 bases in the middle. The CDR3 sequence is 18 residues long. CDR3 in DNA: TGCGCCAGCAGTCCACGCCCCAACAGGGAAGTTGGCACAGATACGCAGTATTTT. Its translation: CASSPRPNREVGTDTQYF.

With regard to this clone: Different DNA sequences within this sample yield the same CDR3. This chain connects TRBV6-5 to TRBJ1-2; D possibly corresponds to TRBD1 (6 bases). CDR3 size: 13 residues. V lost 6 bases, J lost 2 bases, and 10 bases lay in between. CDR1 MNHEY and CDR2 SVGAGI come from the germline V gene. CDR3 sequence reads: CASSLTGNYGYTF. DNA for the CDR3: TGTGCCAGCAGCCTCACAGGGAACTATGGCTACACCTTC.

This clone has more than one count but fewer than ten. The chain employs TRBV19 and TRBJ2-1; TRBD1 aligns across 7 bases. Germline lookup yields CDR1 LNHDA and CDR2 SQIVND (reference sequence). V trimming: 7 bases; J trimming: 7 bases; junction bases outside the gene matches: 7. CDR3 length: 13 residues. The CDR3 sequence: CASNRGLGNEQFF. In DNA form, the CDR3 reads TGTGCCAGTAACAGGGGCTTGGGGAATGAGCAGTTCTTC.

The chain links TRBV7-9 to TRBJ2-2; D is ambiguous. Trimming removed 2 bases from V and 0 bases from J, with 13 bases in between. Germline CDR1 is SEHNR and CDR2 is FQNEAQ (reference sequence). The CDR3 has 17 amino acids. The CDR3 spells CASSLRASNANTGELFF. The CDR3 bases are TGTGCCAGCAGCTTACGAGCTTCGAACGCGAACACCGGGGAGCTGTTTTTT.

J is TRBJ1-2 and V is TRBV10-3; the D is unclear. Germline CDR1 and CDR2: ENHRY and SYGVKD. Trimming shortened V by 8 bases and J by 1 base, and 8 bases separated the two germline ends. This CDR3 is 12 amino acids long. The chain's CDR3 is CAISEVNYGYTF. DNA for the CDR3: TGTGCCATCTCAGAGGTTAACTATGGCTACACCTTC.

The CDR3 loop is CASSAIAGGPGEQFF. The CDR3 nucleotides are TGTGCCAGCAGCGCGATAGCGGGGGGGCCAGGGGAGCAGTTCTTC. The chain carries TRBV7-2 and TRBJ2-1; 11 bases align to TRBD2. The J segment lost 10 bases and the V segment lost 5 bases, leaving 10 bases of the junction unmatched. There are 15 residues in the CDR3. Germline V gives CDR1 SGHTA, CDR2 FQGNSA.

The J gene is TRBJ1-4, the V gene TRBV9, with D possibly matching TRBD1 (6 bases). The V and J ends lost 4 bases and 2 bases respectively, with 21 bases between them. CDR3 size: 18 residues. Germline CDR1 is SGDLS and CDR2 is YYNGEE. CDR3 bases: TGTGCCAGCAGCCCACACCCGCTGGGGAGGGGGACTAATGAAAAACTGTTTTTT. This translates into CASSPHPLGRGTNEKLFF.

The J gene is TRBJ2-5, the V gene TRBV11-1, with 7 bases that match TRBD2. J was trimmed by 2 bases and V by 3 bases; bases with no gene match: 9. The CDR3 totals 16 residues. From germline, CDR1 is SGHAT and CDR2 FQDESV (reference sequence). The CDR3: CASSLMLWEGQETQYF. CDR3 nucleotides: TGTGCCAGCAGCTTGATGCTGTGGGAGGGGCAAGAGACCCAGTACTTC.

This clone occurred once. This CDR3 is CASSDPGQFYTGELFF. CDR3 nucleotides: TGTGCCAGCAGCGACCCGGGACAATTCTACACCGGGGAGCTGTTTTTT. J is TRBJ2-2 and V is TRBV7-9, with TRBD1 as a possible D gene (6 bases). V lost 5 bases and J 3 bases, leaving 16 bases between the germline ends. From germline, CDR1 is SEHNR and CDR2 FQNEAQ (reference sequence). CDR3 length equals 16 residues.

The chain is built from TRBV10-3 and TRBJ2-7; 9 bases line up with TRBD1. Germline CDR1 and CDR2: ENHRY and SYGVKD. J gave up 5 bases and V 3 bases, and 5 bases lay outside the gene matches. This CDR3 is built from 14 residues. The CDR3 DNA follows: TGTGCCATCAGTGACACAGGGGGCAAAGACGAGCAGTACTTC. Its protein product is CAISDTGGKDEQYF.

The rearrangement links TRBV4-3 to TRBJ1-3; perhaps TRBD1 as D (5 bases). Germline CDR1 and CDR2: LGHNA and YSLEER. This CDR3 has 17 amino acids. Trimming stripped 4 bases from V and 1 base from J, with 17 bases between. The CDR3: CASSRSVGGISGNTIYF. In DNA form, the CDR3 reads TGCGCCAGCAGCCGATCGGTGGGGGGGATATCTGGAAACACCATATATTTT.

The V call is TRBV4-1, the J call TRBJ2-7, with 8 bases that match TRBD1. The V and J ends lost 1 base and 3 bases, in that order; junction bases with no gene match: 8. Germline values: CDR1 MGHRA, CDR2 YSYEKL. The CDR3 covers 16 residues. This chain's CDR3 is CASSQAYAGTGYEQYF. The DNA for the CDR3 is TGCGCCAGCAGCCAAGCCTACGCCGGGACAGGCTACGAGCAGTACTTC.

The chain combines TRBV7-8 with TRBJ2-5; 7 nucleotides match TRBD2. The CDR3 consists of 15 residues. With 2 bases clipped from V and 1 base from J, the junction kept 4 bases outside the gene matches. From germline, CDR1 is SGHVS and CDR2 FQNEAQ. For the CDR3, the DNA is TGTGCCAGCAGCTTAATTAGCGGGTTCCAAGAGACCCAGTACTTC. It is translated as CASSLISGFQETQYF.

This chain connects TRBV7-3 to TRBJ2-3; D is undetermined. Germline values: CDR1 SGHTA, CDR2 FQGTGA. Trimming removed 5 bases at V and 6 bases at J, with 12 bases between. This CDR3 comprises 13 residues. The CDR3 DNA reads as TGTGCCAGCAGCCTCATCCCCGGGGATACGCAGTATTTT. It encodes CASSLIPGDTQYF.

This clone was recorded a few times. The chain carries TRBV5-6 and TRBJ1-1; no firm D call. The V gene lost 4 bases and the J gene lost 5 bases, with 9 bases spanning the gap. The germline CDR1 and CDR2 sequences are SGHDT and YYEEEE. CDR3 length equals 12 residues. CDR3 sequence (DNA): TGTGCCAGCAGCGTCCTGGAGACTGAAGCTTTCTTT. Its protein product is CASSVLETEAFF.

The chain employs TRBV6-6 and TRBJ1-5; TRBD1 matches 7 bases. This CDR3 spans 15 amino acids. The germline gives CDR1 MNHNY, CDR2 SVGAGI (reference sequence). Trimming took 2 bases from V and 2 from J; bases not matched to a gene: 3. In DNA, the CDR3 is TGTGCCAGCAGTTACCGAGGACAGGGCAATCAGCCCCAGCATTTT. This translates into CASSYRGQGNQPQHF.

V gene TRBV20-1 combines with J gene TRBJ1-2; D is unresolved. The V end was cut by 4 bases, the J end by 7 bases, with 4 bases between. Germline CDR1 and CDR2: DFQATT and SNEGSKA (reference sequence). The CDR3 has 9 amino acids. The CDR3 nucleotides read TGCAGTGCTAAGCCTGGCTACACCTTC. Translated, it gives CSAKPGYTF.

J is TRBJ1-6 and V is TRBV7-9; tentatively, D is TRBD1 (5 bases). This CDR3 spans 13 amino acids. Germline V gene data show CDR1 as SEHNR and CDR2 as FQNEAQ (reference sequence). V shed 5 bases and J shed 6 bases, with 8 bases lying between them. The CDR3 sequence is CASSGRGNSPLHF. CDR3 nucleotides: TGTGCCAGCAGCGGTAGGGGTAATTCACCCCTCCACTTT.